The sequence of this T cell receptor (beta chain) was determined in a study of blood T cell repertoires in COVID-19. Profiling relied on immunoSEQ multiplex PCR, and the TCRdb table lists in-frame clones only, not all of them. In the table there are about 210,000 clones, around four fifths of which are singletons. V lost 1 base, J lost 4 bases, and 10 bases lay in between. Germline V gene sequence: CDR1 SGHTA, CDR2 FQGNSA. CDR3 length: 15 residues. The TCR originated in a woman of 80 years or more with COVID-19, enrolled during active disease. This chain uses TRBV7-2 with TRBJ1-4; D is ambiguous. Sequences were obtained from peripheral blood. CDR3 DNA: TGTGCCAGCAGCTTAGGGGGAGCTATTAATGAAAAACTGTTTTTT. It yields the protein CASSLGGAINEKLFF.